This T cell receptor beta chain was recorded in a study of low-dose radiotherapy and immunotherapy resistance in tumors. As for the study in general: Daily oral aspirin at 300 mg began on cycle 1 day 1 and lasted four cycles.

This clonotype was recorded many times. Alpha- and beta-chain coverage of first-strand cDNA came from TRAV- and TRBV-specific primers. TCRs were amplified for approximately 21 PCR cycles with a constant-region primer and V-primer adapter. TCRdb processed the reads anew with MiXCR; each CDR3 protein has one entry. This sample has almost 45,000 distinct CDR3 sequences; approximately 26% occur once, and the top ten carry around 10%. Time point of the sample: after trial treatment. Treatment in this sample: LDRT plus nivolumab, ipilimumab, low-dose cyclophosphamide and aspirin (RACIN trial). The sequencing here drew on PBMCs, taken after low-dose radiotherapy plus immunotherapy. The receptor was isolated from a male donor with prostate cancer.

The CDR3 DNA reads TGTGCCAGCAGCGTAGCTGCAGATGGGCGATATGGTGGCTACACCTTC. It specifies CASSVAADGRYGGYTF. This rearrangement joins TRBV9 to TRBJ1-2; D ambiguous. This CDR3 has 16 amino acids. Germline loops: CDR1 SGDLS, CDR2 YYNGEE. V lost 0 bases and J lost 7, with 19 bases in between.